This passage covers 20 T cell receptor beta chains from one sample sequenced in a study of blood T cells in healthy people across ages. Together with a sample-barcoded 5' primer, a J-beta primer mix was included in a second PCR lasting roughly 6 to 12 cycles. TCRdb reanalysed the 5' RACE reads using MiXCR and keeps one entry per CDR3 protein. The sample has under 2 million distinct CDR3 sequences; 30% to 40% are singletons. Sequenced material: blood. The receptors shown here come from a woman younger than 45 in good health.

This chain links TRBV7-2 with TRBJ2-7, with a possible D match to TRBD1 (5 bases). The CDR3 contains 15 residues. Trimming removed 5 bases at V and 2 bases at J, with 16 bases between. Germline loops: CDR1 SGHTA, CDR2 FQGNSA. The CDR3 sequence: CASSLWVGEPYEQYF. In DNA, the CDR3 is TGTGCCAGCAGCCTGTGGGTAGGGGAACCCTACGAGCAGTACTTC.

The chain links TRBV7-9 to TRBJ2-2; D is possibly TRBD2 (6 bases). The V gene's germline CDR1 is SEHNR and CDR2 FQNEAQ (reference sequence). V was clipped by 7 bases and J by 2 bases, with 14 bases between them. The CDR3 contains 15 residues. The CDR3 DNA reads TGTGCCAGCATGAACCGGGACTCCAACACCGGGGAGCTGTTTTTT. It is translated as CASMNRDSNTGELFF.

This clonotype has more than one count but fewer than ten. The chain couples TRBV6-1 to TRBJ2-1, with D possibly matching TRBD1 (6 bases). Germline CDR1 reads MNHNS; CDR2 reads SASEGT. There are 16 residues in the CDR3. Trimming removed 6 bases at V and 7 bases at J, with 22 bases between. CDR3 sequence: CASRSKQGGVLNEQFF. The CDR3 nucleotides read TGTGCCAGCAGATCGAAACAGGGTGGAGTTCTGAATGAGCAGTTCTTC.

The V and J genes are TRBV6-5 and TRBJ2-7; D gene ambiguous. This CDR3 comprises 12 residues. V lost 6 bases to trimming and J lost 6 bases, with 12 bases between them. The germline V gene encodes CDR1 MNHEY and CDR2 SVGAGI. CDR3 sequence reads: CASSPMPGEQYF. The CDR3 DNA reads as TGTGCCAGCAGCCCGATGCCCGGCGAGCAGTACTTC.

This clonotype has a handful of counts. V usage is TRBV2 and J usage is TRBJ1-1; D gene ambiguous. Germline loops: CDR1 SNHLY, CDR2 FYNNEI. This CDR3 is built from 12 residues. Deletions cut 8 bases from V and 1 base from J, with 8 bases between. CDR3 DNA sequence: TGTGCCAGCGACGGGCAGAACACTGAAGCTTTCTTT. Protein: CASDGQNTEAFF. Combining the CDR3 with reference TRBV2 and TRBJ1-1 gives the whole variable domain EPEVTQTPSHQVTQMGQEVILRCVPISNHLYFYWYRQILGQKVEFLVSFYNNEISEKSEIFDDQFSVERPDGSNFTLKIRSTKLEDSAMYFCASDGQNTEAFFGQGTRLTVV.

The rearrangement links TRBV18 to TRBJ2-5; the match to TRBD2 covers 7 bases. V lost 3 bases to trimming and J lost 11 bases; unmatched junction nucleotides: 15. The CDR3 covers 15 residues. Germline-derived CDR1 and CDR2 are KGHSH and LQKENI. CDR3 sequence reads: CASSPSSGEYNEQYF. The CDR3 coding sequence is TGTGCCAGCTCACCTTCCAGCGGGGAGTACAATGAGCAGTACTTC.

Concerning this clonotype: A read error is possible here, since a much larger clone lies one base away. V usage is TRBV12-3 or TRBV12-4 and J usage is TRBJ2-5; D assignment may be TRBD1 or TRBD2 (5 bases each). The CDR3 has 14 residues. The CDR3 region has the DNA TGTGCCAGCAGTTTTTTGAGGGGCCAAGAGGCCCAGTACTTC. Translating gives CASSFLRGQEAQYF.

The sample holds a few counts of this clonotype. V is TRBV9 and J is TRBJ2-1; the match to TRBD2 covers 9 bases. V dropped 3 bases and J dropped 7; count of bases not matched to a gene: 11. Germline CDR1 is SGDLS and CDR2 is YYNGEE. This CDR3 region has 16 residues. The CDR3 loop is CASSADSGRSPNEQFF. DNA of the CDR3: TGTGCCAGCAGCGCCGACAGCGGGAGGTCGCCGAATGAGCAGTTCTTC.

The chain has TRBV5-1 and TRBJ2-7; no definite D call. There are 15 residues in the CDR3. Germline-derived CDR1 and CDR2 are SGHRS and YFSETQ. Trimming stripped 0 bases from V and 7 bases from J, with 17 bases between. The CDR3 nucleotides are TGCGCCAGCAGCTTGGCCCCGGGTCCCTACAATGAGCAGTACTTC. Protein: CASSLAPGPYNEQYF.

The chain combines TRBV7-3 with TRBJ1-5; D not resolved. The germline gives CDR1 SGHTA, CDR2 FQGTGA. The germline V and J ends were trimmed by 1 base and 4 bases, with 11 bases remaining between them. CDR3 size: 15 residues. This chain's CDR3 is CASSLSTANNQPQHF. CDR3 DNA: TGTGCCAGCAGCTTAAGCACGGCAAATAATCAGCCCCAGCATTTT.

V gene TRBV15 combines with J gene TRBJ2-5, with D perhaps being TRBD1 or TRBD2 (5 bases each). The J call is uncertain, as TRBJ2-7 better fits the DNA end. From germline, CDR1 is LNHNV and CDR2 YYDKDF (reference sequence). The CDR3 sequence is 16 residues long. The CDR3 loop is CATSRDTGTLPNEQYF. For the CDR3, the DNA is TGTGCCACCAGCAGAGATACCGGGACCCTACCTAACGAGCAGTACTTC.

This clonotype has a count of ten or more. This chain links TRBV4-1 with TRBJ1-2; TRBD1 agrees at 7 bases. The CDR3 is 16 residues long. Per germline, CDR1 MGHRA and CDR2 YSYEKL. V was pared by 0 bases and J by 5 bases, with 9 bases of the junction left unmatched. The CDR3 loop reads CASSQDLPGGMYGYTF. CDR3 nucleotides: TGCGCCAGCAGCCAAGATCTCCCAGGGGGAATGTATGGCTACACCTTC.

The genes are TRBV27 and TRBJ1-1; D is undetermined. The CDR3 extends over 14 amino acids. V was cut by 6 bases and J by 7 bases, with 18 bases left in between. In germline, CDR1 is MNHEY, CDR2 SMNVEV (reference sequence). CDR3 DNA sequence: TGTGCCAGCAGCCCGACGCTACAAAGGGTTGAAGCTTTCTTT. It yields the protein CASSPTLQRVEAFF.

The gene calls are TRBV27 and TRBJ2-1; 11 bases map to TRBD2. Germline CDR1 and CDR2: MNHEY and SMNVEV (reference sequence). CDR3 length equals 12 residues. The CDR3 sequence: CGSSGGYDEQFF. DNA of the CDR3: TGTGGCTCTAGCGGGGGGTACGATGAGCAGTTCTTC.

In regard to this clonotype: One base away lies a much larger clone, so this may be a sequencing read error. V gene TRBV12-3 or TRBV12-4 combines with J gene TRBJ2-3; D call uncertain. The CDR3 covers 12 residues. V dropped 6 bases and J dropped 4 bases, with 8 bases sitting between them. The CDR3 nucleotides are TGTGCCAGCAGAACAAACGCAGATACGCAGTATTTT. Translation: CASRTNADTQYF.

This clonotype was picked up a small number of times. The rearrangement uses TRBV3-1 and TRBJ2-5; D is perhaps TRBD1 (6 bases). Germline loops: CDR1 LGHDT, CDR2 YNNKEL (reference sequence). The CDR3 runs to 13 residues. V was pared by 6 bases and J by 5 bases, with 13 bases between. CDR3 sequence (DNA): TGTGCCAGCAGTCCTACAGGGCCGGAGACCCAGTACTTC. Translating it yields CASSPTGPETQYF.

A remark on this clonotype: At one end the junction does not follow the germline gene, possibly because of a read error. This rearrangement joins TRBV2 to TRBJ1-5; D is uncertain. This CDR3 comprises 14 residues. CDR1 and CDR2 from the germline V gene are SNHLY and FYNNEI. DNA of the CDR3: TGTGCCAGCAGACAAGGACGGAGCAATCAGCCCCGGCATTTT. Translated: CASRQGRSNQPRHF.

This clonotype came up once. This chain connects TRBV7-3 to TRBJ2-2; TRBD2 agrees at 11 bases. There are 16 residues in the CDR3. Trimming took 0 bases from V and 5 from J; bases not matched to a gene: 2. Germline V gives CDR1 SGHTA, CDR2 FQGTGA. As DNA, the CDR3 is TGTGCCAGCAGCTTAACGCTAGCGGGGGGAACCGGGGAGCTGTTTTTT. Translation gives CASSLTLAGGTGELFF.

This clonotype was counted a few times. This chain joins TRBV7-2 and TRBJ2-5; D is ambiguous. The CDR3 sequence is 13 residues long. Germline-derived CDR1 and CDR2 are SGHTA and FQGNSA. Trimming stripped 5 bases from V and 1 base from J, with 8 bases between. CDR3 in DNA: TGTGCCAGCAGCCTAAAAATCCAAGAGACCCAGTACTTC. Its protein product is CASSLKIQETQYF.

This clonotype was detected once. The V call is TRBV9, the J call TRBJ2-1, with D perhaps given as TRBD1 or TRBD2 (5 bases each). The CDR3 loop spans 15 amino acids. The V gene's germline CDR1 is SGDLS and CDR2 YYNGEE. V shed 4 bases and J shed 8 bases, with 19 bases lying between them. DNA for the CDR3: TGTGCCAGCAGCAGCCGGGACCTTGGCGACCATGAGCAGTTCTTC. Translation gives CASSSRDLGDHEQFF.